The 25 T cell receptor beta chains below were found in one sample sequenced in a study of T cell responses to AZD1222 COVID-19 vaccine. The repertoire was sequenced with immunoSEQ multiplex PCR; TCRdb's copy has only in-frame clones and lacks some. The sample carries about 140,000 clones, around 89% recorded once. Sample: peripheral blood, taken on day 0 of AZD1222 vaccination. These receptors all come from an adult in good health.

This clone was observed a few times. The V and J genes are TRBV28 and TRBJ1-5, with TRBD1 matching 7 bases. The CDR3 totals 14 residues. Germline CDR1 reads MDHEN; CDR2 reads SYDVKM. The V and J ends lost 9 bases and 7 bases, in that order; junction bases with no gene match: 12. Written as DNA, the CDR3 is TGTGCCAGTGTGGGCGACAGGGTAAGACAGCCCCAGCATTTT. Translating gives CASVGDRVRQPQHF.

V gene TRBV7-2 combines with J gene TRBJ2-7; 8 bases match TRBD1. V lost 5 bases and J lost 3; bases outside the gene matches: 6. Germline V gene sequence: CDR1 SGHTA, CDR2 FQGNSA. This CDR3 is 14 amino acids long. The CDR3 DNA sequence: TGTGCCAGCAGCCGCGGACAGGGATACTACGAGCAGTACTTC. It codes for CASSRGQGYYEQYF.

This clone is a singleton in its sample. The chain joins TRBV11-2 to TRBJ2-5, with a possible D match to TRBD1 (6 bases). Germline V gene sequence: CDR1 SGHAT, CDR2 FQNNGV. CDR3 size: 15 residues. The ends were cut back, 2 bases at V and 4 bases at J, with 14 bases in the middle. CDR3 sequence reads: CASSLSTGMLETQYF. Written as DNA, the CDR3 is TGTGCCAGCAGCTTAAGCACAGGGATGTTAGAGACCCAGTACTTC.

This rearrangement joins TRBV7-6 to TRBJ2-5; D might be TRBD2 (6 bases). Germline CDR1 and CDR2: SGHVS and FNYEAQ. CDR3 length: 17 amino acids. The V and J ends lost 1 base and 2 bases respectively, with 17 bases between them. DNA of the CDR3: TGTGCCAGCAGCTTAGTGGTTTCTGTTAGCGGACAAGAGACCCAGTACTTC. As protein: CASSLVVSVSGQETQYF.

This sequence joins TRBV29-1 and TRBJ2-1; TRBD2 matches 7 bases. CDR3 length: 13 residues. V gave up 5 bases and J gave up 5 bases; unmatched junction bases: 6. The V gene's germline CDR1 is SQVTM and CDR2 ANQGSEA. The CDR3 protein is CSVMVSGDNEQFF. As DNA, the CDR3 is TGCAGCGTTATGGTAAGCGGGGACAATGAGCAGTTCTTC.

The chain carries TRBV27 and TRBJ1-1; D ambiguous. Germline-derived CDR1 and CDR2 are MNHEY and SMNVEV (reference sequence). The V end was cut by 0 bases, the J end by 1 base, with 9 bases between. The CDR3 sequence is 15 residues long. CDR3 sequence reads: CASSLSFSANTEAFF. CDR3 nucleotides: TGTGCCAGCAGTTTATCTTTTTCGGCGAACACTGAAGCTTTCTTT.

The V call is TRBV10-3, the J call TRBJ1-1, with 7 bases aligning to TRBD1. Trimming at V came to 7 bases and at J to 11 bases, leaving 16 bases not matched to a gene. The CDR3 totals 14 residues. Looked up from germline, CDR1 is ENHRY and CDR2 is SYGVKD. Here the CDR3 DNA reads TGTGCCATCAAGGTTTCAGAGAACAGGGGCGAGGCTTTCTTT. This translates into CAIKVSENRGEAFF.

The rearrangement links TRBV27 to TRBJ1-5; D is ambiguous. The V end lost 1 base, the J end lost 1 base, and 14 bases lay between the germline ends. CDR1 is MNHEY and CDR2 is SMNVEV in the germline V gene (reference sequence). The CDR3 extends over 17 amino acids. The CDR3 reads CASSLWAGDGSNQPQHF. As DNA, the CDR3 is TGTGCCAGCAGTTTATGGGCGGGAGACGGAAGCAATCAGCCCCAGCATTTT.

This chain joins TRBV5-5 and TRBJ1-1; 9 bases map to TRBD1. The length of the CDR3 is 13 residues. CDR1 and CDR2 from the germline V gene are SGHKS and YYEKEE (reference sequence). V dropped 4 bases and J dropped 11; count of bases not matched to a gene: 9. CDR3: CASSTLGQGEAFF. In DNA form, the CDR3 reads TGTGCCAGCAGCACCCTGGGACAGGGAGAGGCTTTCTTT.

The chain recombines TRBV7-9 with TRBJ1-4; D unresolved. Trimming left V 4 bases short and J 8 bases short, with 11 bases between. CDR1 SEHNR and CDR2 FQNEAQ come from the germline V gene (reference sequence). This CDR3 comprises 13 residues. The CDR3, as DNA: TGTGCCAGCAGCTCGGTGGCCGGGGAAAAACTGTTTTTT. It translates to CASSSVAGEKLFF.

The chain joins TRBV7-8 to TRBJ1-5; no reliable D call. CDR1 SGHVS and CDR2 FQNEAQ come from the germline V gene. The CDR3 spans 15 residues. V was pared by 3 bases and J by 3 bases, with 12 bases between. This CDR3 reads CASSFDAGANQPQHF. CDR3 nucleotides: TGTGCCAGCAGCTTCGACGCAGGAGCCAATCAGCCCCAGCATTTT.

This chain connects TRBV6-5 to TRBJ1-1, with D maybe TRBD1 (6 bases). V dropped 8 bases and J dropped 10 bases, with 23 bases sitting between them. The CDR3 extends over 14 amino acids. Germline V lookup: CDR1 MNHEY, CDR2 SVGAGI. CDR3 residues: CASGGPGGGIRAFF. Written as DNA, the CDR3 is TGTGCCAGCGGGGGCCCCGGGGGGGGCATTCGAGCTTTCTTT.

The chain combines TRBV6-5 with TRBJ2-1, with D possibly being TRBD1 (5 bases). V gave up 5 bases and J gave up 8 bases, with 16 bases separating them. This CDR3 spans 14 amino acids. Germline CDR1 and CDR2: MNHEY and SVGAGI. CDR3 sequence: CASSPLGQGDEQFF. CDR3 DNA sequence: TGTGCCAGCAGTCCCCTCGGACAAGGCGATGAGCAGTTCTTC.

The rearrangement links TRBV7-3 to TRBJ2-3; 12 bases are shared with TRBD2. Per the germline V gene, CDR1 is SGHTA and CDR2 is FQGTGA. Germline trimming cut 2 bases from V and 3 bases from J; bases unmatched to any gene: 9. The CDR3 contains 18 residues. The CDR3, as DNA: TGTGCCAGCAGCTTACTGGCTAGCGGGGGGGCCGGAACAGATACGCAGTATTTT. It yields the protein CASSLLASGGAGTDTQYF. Together with reference TRBV7-3 and TRBJ2-3, the CDR3 gives the full variable domain: GAGVSQTPSNKVTEKGKYVELRCDPISGHTALYWYRQSLGQGPEFLIYFQGTGAADDSGLPNDRFFAVRPEGSVSTLKIQRTERGDSAVYLCASSLLASGGAGTDTQYFGPGTRLTVL.

The rearrangement uses TRBV2 and TRBJ2-2; D is undetermined. Trimming stripped 6 bases from V and 1 base from J, with 6 bases between. Germline assignment: CDR1 SNHLY and CDR2 FYNNEI. There are 13 residues in the CDR3. For the CDR3, the DNA is TGTGCCAGCAGATCAGAGAACACCGGGGAGCTGTTTTTT. Its protein is CASRSENTGELFF.

V usage is TRBV21-1 and J usage is TRBJ2-1. TRBV21-1 has pseudogene status. CDR3 length: 16 residues. This CDR3 reads CASSPRVGTKEVFWFF. CDR3 nucleotides: TGTGCCAGCAGCCCTCGCGTGGGGACCAAGGAAGTATTTTGGTTCTTC.

This clone has only one observation. V and J are TRBV19 and TRBJ2-1, with D possibly being TRBD1 or TRBD2 (5 bases each). The CDR3 is made up of 11 amino acids. Germline CDR1 is LNHDA and CDR2 is SQIVND (reference sequence). V lost 3 bases to trimming and J lost 11 bases, with 8 bases between them. CDR3 bases: TGTGCCAGTAGTATTCGGGGCAAGCAGTTCTTC. Amino acid sequence: CASSIRGKQFF.

This chain uses TRBV15 with TRBJ1-2, with 8 bases lining up with TRBD1. CDR1 is LNHNV and CDR2 is YYDKDF in the germline V gene (reference sequence). J was trimmed by 2 bases and V by 3 bases; bases with no gene match: 2. The CDR3 contains 14 residues. The CDR3 DNA reads TGTGCCACCAGCAGGGACAGGGTGAACTATGGCTACACCTTC. This gives the protein CATSRDRVNYGYTF.

The V gene is TRBV13, the J gene TRBJ2-2; 11 bases align to TRBD1. CDR1 is PRHDT, CDR2 FYEKMQ, per germline (reference sequence). This CDR3 comprises 17 residues. J was trimmed by 5 bases and V by 1 base; bases with no gene match: 6. This chain's CDR3 is CASSLEGQGAGTGELFF. The CDR3 DNA is TGTGCCAGCAGCTTAGAAGGACAGGGGGCCGGTACCGGGGAGCTGTTTTTT.

This clone was found once. V is TRBV11-2 and J is TRBJ2-1; D is undetermined. Trimming cost V 6 bases and J 10 bases, with 10 bases left between them. The V gene's germline CDR1 is SGHAT and CDR2 FQNNGV. The CDR3 covers 11 residues. The CDR3, as DNA: TGTGCCAGCAGGACCTATGACGAGCAGTTCTTC. Protein: CASRTYDEQFF.

The V call is TRBV18, the J call TRBJ1-2; a possible D gene is TRBD1 (6 bases). This CDR3 has 14 amino acids. Germline loops: CDR1 KGHSH, CDR2 LQKENI. The V gene lost 2 bases and the J gene lost 4 bases, with 11 bases spanning the gap. The CDR3 loop is CASSPSGQTYGYTF. In DNA, the CDR3 is TGTGCCAGCTCACCATCTGGACAGACCTATGGCTACACCTTC.

The chain has TRBV4-1 and TRBJ2-3; 10 positions agree with TRBD1. CDR3 length: 19 residues. V was clipped by 4 bases and J by 1 base; unmatched bases: 14. Germline V gene lookup returns CDR1 MGHRA and CDR2 YSYEKL. CDR3 in amino acids: CASSPIPGQGRGGTDTQYF. Here the CDR3 DNA reads TGCGCCAGCAGCCCTATCCCGGGACAGGGGAGGGGGGGCACAGATACGCAGTATTTT.

The chain carries TRBV13 and TRBJ1-1; tentative D call: TRBD1 (6 bases). The germline gives CDR1 PRHDT, CDR2 FYEKMQ (reference sequence). With 1 base removed from V and 5 bases from J, the gap between germline ends came to 20 bases. The CDR3 has 17 amino acids. The CDR3 spells CASSLEFAGAHWTEAFF. For the CDR3, the DNA is TGTGCCAGCAGCTTAGAGTTCGCGGGGGCACACTGGACTGAAGCTTTCTTT.

This chain joins TRBV7-8 and TRBJ1-2, with D possibly being TRBD1 (5 bases). CDR1 and CDR2 (germline): SGHVS, FQNEAQ. V gave up 5 bases and J gave up 4 bases, with 17 bases separating them. The CDR3 runs 15 residues. Here the CDR3 DNA reads TGTGCCAGCAGCCCATCGGGGCAGCGGCTCTATGGCTACACCTTC. Translation gives CASSPSGQRLYGYTF. The whole variable domain, filled in from reference TRBV7-8 and TRBJ1-2, reads GAGVSQSPRYKVAKRGQDVALRCDPISGHVSLFWYQQALGQGPEFLTYFQNEAQLDKSGLPSDRFFAERPEGSVSTLKIQRTQQEDSAVYLCASSPSGQRLYGYTFGSGTRLTVV.

The chain recombines TRBV4-3 with TRBJ1-4; the match to TRBD1 covers 8 bases. The J segment lost 5 bases and the V segment lost 4 bases, leaving 12 bases of the junction unmatched. This CDR3 comprises 17 residues. Germline V gene lookup returns CDR1 LGHNA and CDR2 YSLEER. The chain's CDR3 is CASSRGIPGQANEKLFF. The CDR3 DNA reads as TGCGCCAGCAGCCGAGGCATACCGGGACAGGCGAATGAAAAACTGTTTTTT.